A single sample is the source of the 20 T cell receptor beta chains below, sequenced in a study of blood T cell repertoires in COVID-19. Generated by immunoSEQ multiplex PCR, the TCRdb table keeps only in-frame clones and is missing some. Altogether 250,000 to 300,000 clones are present, approximately 87% being singletons, with the ten largest covering more than 10%. Sequencing was done on a sample of peripheral blood. The receptors stem from a woman in her twenties or thirties with COVID-19, enrolled during active disease.

A few counts support this clone. J is TRBJ2-1 and V is TRBV2; D not certain. This CDR3 comprises 13 residues. V shed 6 bases and J shed 9 bases, with 15 bases lying between them. CDR1 and CDR2 from the germline V gene are SNHLY and FYNNEI. This CDR3 reads CASSGTDGGEQFF. The DNA of the CDR3 is TGTGCCAGCAGCGGTACCGATGGCGGTGAGCAGTTCTTC.

V usage is TRBV4-1 and J usage is TRBJ1-2, with D possibly being TRBD1 (5 bases). The CDR3 length is 13 residues. CDR1 MGHRA and CDR2 YSYEKL come from the germline V gene. The V end was cut by 2 bases, the J end by 4 bases, with 8 bases between. As DNA, the CDR3 is TGCGCCAGCAGCCAAACAGGCTTCTATGGCTACACCTTC. Translated: CASSQTGFYGYTF.

This clone was recorded only once. The rearrangement joins TRBV27 to TRBJ2-1, with 10 bases identical to TRBD1. The germline CDR1 and CDR2 sequences are MNHEY and SMNVEV (reference sequence). The junction had 9 bases not matched to a gene; V was cut back by 6 bases and J by 4 bases. The CDR3 is made up of 16 amino acids. CDR3 in DNA: TGTGCCAGCAGACGCCAGGGACAGGGGCTATACAATGAGCAGTTCTTC. Translating gives CASRRQGQGLYNEQFF.

The chain carries TRBV24-1 and TRBJ1-5; 7 bases line up with TRBD1. The germline gives CDR1 KGHDR, CDR2 SFDVKD. V dropped 4 bases and J dropped 2; count of bases not matched to a gene: 4. The CDR3 contains 15 residues. CDR3 amino acids: CATSDAGTGNQPQHF. CDR3 coding DNA: TGTGCCACCAGTGACGCCGGGACAGGCAATCAGCCCCAGCATTTT.

The chain uses TRBV7-9 and TRBJ2-1; no clear D gene. CDR1 and CDR2 (germline): SEHNR, FQNEAQ (reference sequence). The CDR3 sequence is 16 residues long. V lost 4 bases and J lost 8, with 21 bases in between. The DNA for the CDR3 is TGTGCCAGCAGCTACCCCTACGTGGCTCCAGGTGATGAGCAGTTCTTC. Translating it yields CASSYPYVAPGDEQFF.

The genes are TRBV10-3 and TRBJ1-5, with 8 bases lining up with TRBD1. Per the germline V gene, CDR1 is ENHRY and CDR2 is SYGVKD. The CDR3 sequence is 14 residues long. Trimming cost V 3 bases and J 3 bases; bases outside gene matches: 1. CDR3 coding DNA: TGTGCCATCAGTGACCAGGGGGCCAATCAGCCCCAGCATTTT. Its protein is CAISDQGANQPQHF.

The chain combines TRBV18 with TRBJ2-7; D perhaps matches TRBD1 (5 bases). Trimming shortened V by 5 bases and J by 5 bases, and 22 bases separated the two germline ends. The germline V gene encodes CDR1 KGHSH and CDR2 LQKENI. This CDR3 region has 16 residues. CDR3 bases: TGTGCCAGCTCATTCGTCCCGCAGGGTTGGGTGGACGAGCAGTACTTC. This encodes CASSFVPQGWVDEQYF.

V is TRBV7-9 and J is TRBJ2-3; 9 bases are a match to TRBD1. The J segment lost 5 bases and the V segment lost 4 bases, leaving 7 bases of the junction unmatched. The germline V gene encodes CDR1 SEHNR and CDR2 FQNEAQ (reference sequence). The CDR3 loop spans 15 amino acids. The DNA of the CDR3 is TGTGCCAGCAGCTCGTACAGGGGGCGCATAGATACGCAGTATTTT. This encodes CASSSYRGRIDTQYF.

The V and J genes are TRBV11-3 and TRBJ1-1, with D possibly matching TRBD1 (5 bases). This CDR3 is 13 amino acids long. Trimming pared 5 bases from V and 1 base from J, leaving 8 bases between. Looked up from germline, CDR1 is SGHNT and CDR2 is YENEEA. CDR3 in amino acids: CASSQDKNTEAFF. CDR3 nucleotides: TGTGCCAGCAGCCAGGACAAGAACACTGAAGCTTTCTTT.

The V and J genes are TRBV12-3 or TRBV12-4 and TRBJ2-2, with D unresolved. The CDR3 loop spans 12 amino acids. Trimming took 3 bases from V and 6 from J, leaving 5 bases between them. CDR3 DNA: TGTGCCAGCAGTTTTGGGCCCGGGGAGCTGTTTTTT. The encoded protein is CASSFGPGELFF.

This chain uses TRBV10-2 with TRBJ2-5; 9 bases fit TRBD2. Trimming at V came to 7 bases and at J to 4 bases, leaving 4 bases not matched to a gene. Germline CDR1 WSHSY, CDR2 SAAADI. The CDR3 loop spans 13 amino acids. The CDR3 DNA sequence: TGCGCCAGCACTGAAGCGGGGGGAGAGACCCAGTACTTC. Amino acids: CASTEAGGETQYF.

V and J are TRBV28 and TRBJ1-1, with a weak D call TRBD1 (5 bases). V was shortened by 2 bases and J by 0 bases, with 13 bases between the two germline ends. This CDR3 contains 16 residues. The V gene's germline CDR1 is MDHEN and CDR2 SYDVKM. CDR3 sequence (DNA): TGTGCCAGCAGTTTAGAAAGGGGAAGCATGAACACTGAAGCTTTCTTT. Residues: CASSLERGSMNTEAFF.

V is TRBV30 and J is TRBJ2-2; D possibly corresponds to TRBD1 (6 bases). The CDR3 has 12 residues. Trimming removed 5 bases at V and 9 bases at J, with 13 bases between. Germline V lookup: CDR1 GTSNPN, CDR2 SVGIG (reference sequence). The CDR3: CAWRPGVRELFF. The CDR3 region has the DNA TGTGCCTGGCGACCAGGGGTCCGGGAGCTGTTTTTT. Full variable domain (missing parts from reference TRBV30 and TRBJ2-2): SQTIHQWPATLVQPVGSPLSLECTVEGTSNPNLYWYRQAAGRGLQLLFYSVGIGQISSEVPQNLSASRPQDRQFILSSKKLLLSDSGFYLCAWRPGVRELFFGEGSRLTVL.

Here the CDR3 DNA reads TGCACCAGCAGCCGGGAGAAGTTGAGGCGGTACACCGGGGAGCTGTTTTTT. Translation gives CTSSREKLRRYTGELFF. V is TRBV1 and J is TRBJ2-2; TRBD2, the table's D call, was not compared with the DNA. TRBV1 is marked as a pseudogene. The CDR3 totals 17 residues.

J is TRBJ1-5 and V is TRBV18; D is unclear. This CDR3 has 14 amino acids. Germline CDR1 KGHSH, CDR2 LQKENI. The V end lost 3 bases, the J end lost 5 bases, and 11 bases lay between the germline ends. The CDR3 DNA follows: TGTGCCAGCTCACCCAGACACCCGCATCAGCCCCAGCATTTT. Translation gives CASSPRHPHQPQHF.

The chain carries TRBV5-1 and TRBJ2-3; TRBD2 is a possible D gene (5 bases). The V gene's germline CDR1 is SGHRS and CDR2 YFSETQ. The CDR3 has 15 amino acids. V lost 0 bases to trimming and J lost 0 bases, with 8 bases between them. The CDR3, as DNA: TGCGCCAGCAGCTTGGACGGGGTTAGCACAGATACGCAGTATTTT. It encodes CASSLDGVSTDTQYF.

This chain uses TRBV6-5 with TRBJ1-2; 8 bases agree with TRBD1. CDR3 size: 13 residues. Germline assignment: CDR1 MNHEY and CDR2 SVGAGI. V lost 6 bases to trimming and J lost 10 bases; unmatched junction nucleotides: 10. The CDR3 protein is CASRIGQGVPYTF. CDR3 DNA sequence: TGTGCCAGCAGGATCGGACAGGGAGTGCCCTACACCTTC.

In nucleotides, the CDR3 is TGTGCCAGCAGTTACACGGGCTACGAGCAGTACTTC. This sequence encodes CASSYTGYEQYF. This chain connects TRBV6-6 to TRBJ2-7; D not resolved. Deletions cut 2 bases from V and 3 bases from J, with 5 bases between. This CDR3 contains 12 residues. Germline V gives CDR1 MNHNY, CDR2 SVGAGI (reference sequence).

This clone is a singleton in its sample. The CDR3 DNA sequence: TGTGCCAGCAGGGACAGGGGAGATAACTATGGCTACACCTTC. Translation gives CASRDRGDNYGYTF. This chain links TRBV27 with TRBJ1-2; 9 bases are a match to TRBD1. CDR3 length: 14 amino acids. J gave up 1 base and V 6 bases, and 3 bases lay outside the gene matches. CDR1 is MNHEY, CDR2 SMNVEV, per germline (reference sequence).

The V gene is TRBV3-1 (or the pseudogene TRBV3-2), the J gene TRBJ2-3; 10 nucleotides agree with TRBD1. The CDR3 runs to 17 residues. Trimming removed 1 base from V and 6 bases from J; junction bases left unmatched: 10. Germline-derived CDR1 and CDR2 are LGHDT and YNNKEL (reference sequence). The DNA of the CDR3 is TGTGCCAGCAGCCAAGGTCCCGGGACAGGGGCCTTCGATACGCAGTATTTT. It specifies CASSQGPGTGAFDTQYF.